This entry is about one T cell receptor beta chain. Germline assignment: CDR1 SGHNT and CDR2 YENEEA. This CDR3 region has 13 residues. Trimming cost V 3 bases and J 1 base, with 7 bases left between them. This entry is derived from a study of blood T cell repertoires in COVID-19. Produced via immunoSEQ multiplex PCR; TCRdb's table is partial and in-frame only. Altogether under 200,000 clones are present, roughly 83% being singletons, with the ten largest covering 4.5% to 7%. Sequencing was carried out using PBMCs or T cells enriched from blood (not recorded which). The J gene is TRBJ2-7, the V gene TRBV11-3; D remains unclear. The TCR comes from a man aged 40-55 years with acute COVID-19. CDR3 amino acids: CASSFAASYEQYF. The CDR3 DNA sequence: TGTGCCAGCAGCTTCGCGGCTTCCTACGAGCAGTACTTC.